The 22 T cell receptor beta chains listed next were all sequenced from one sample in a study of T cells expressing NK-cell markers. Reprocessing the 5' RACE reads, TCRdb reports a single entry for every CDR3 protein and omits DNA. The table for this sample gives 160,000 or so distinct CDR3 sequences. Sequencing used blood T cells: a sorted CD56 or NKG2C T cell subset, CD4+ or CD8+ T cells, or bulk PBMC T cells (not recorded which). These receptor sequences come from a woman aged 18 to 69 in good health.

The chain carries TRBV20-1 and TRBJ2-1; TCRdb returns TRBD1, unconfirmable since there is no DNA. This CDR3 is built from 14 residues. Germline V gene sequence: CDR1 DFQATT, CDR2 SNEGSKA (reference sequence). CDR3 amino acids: CSARTGRALNEQFF.

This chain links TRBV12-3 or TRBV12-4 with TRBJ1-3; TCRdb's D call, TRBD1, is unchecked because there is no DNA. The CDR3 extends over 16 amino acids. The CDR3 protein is CASSLGQVHSGNTIYF.

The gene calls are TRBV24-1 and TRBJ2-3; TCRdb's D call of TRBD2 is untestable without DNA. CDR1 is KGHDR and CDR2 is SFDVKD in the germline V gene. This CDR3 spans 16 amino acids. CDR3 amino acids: CATSVPSGRATDTQYF.

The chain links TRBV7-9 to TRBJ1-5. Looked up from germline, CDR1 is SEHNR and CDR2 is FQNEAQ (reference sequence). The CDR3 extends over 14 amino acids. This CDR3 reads CASSLSFGDQPQHF.

The CDR3: CASSSRQKNTEAFF. The gene calls are TRBV12-3 or TRBV12-4 and TRBJ1-1; without DNA, the TCRdb call of TRBD1 cannot be checked. The CDR3 is 14 amino acids.

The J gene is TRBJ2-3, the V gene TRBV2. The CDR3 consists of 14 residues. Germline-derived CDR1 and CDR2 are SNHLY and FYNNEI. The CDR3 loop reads CASSERVYRDTQYF.

This CDR3 is CASSSGKTQYF. This chain joins TRBV7-7 and TRBJ2-5. Germline CDR1 SSHAT, CDR2 FNYEAQ (reference sequence). The CDR3 is made up of 11 amino acids.

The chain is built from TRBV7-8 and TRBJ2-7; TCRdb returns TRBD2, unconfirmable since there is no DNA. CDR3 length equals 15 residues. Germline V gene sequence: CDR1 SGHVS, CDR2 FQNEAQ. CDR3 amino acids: CASSPKEGMAYEQYF.

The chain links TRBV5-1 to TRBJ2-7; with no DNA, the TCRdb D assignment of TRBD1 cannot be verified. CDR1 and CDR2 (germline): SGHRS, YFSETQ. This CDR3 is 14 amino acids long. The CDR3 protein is CASSHPPQGQRQYF.

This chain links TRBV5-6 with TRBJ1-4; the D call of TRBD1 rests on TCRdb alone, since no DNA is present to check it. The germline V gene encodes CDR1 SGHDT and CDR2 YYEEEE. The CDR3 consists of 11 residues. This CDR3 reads CARSGEEKLFF.

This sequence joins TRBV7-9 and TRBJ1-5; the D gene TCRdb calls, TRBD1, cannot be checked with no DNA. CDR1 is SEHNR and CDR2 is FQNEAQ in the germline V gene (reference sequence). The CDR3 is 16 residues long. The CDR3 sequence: CASSPSGRKPIQPQHF.

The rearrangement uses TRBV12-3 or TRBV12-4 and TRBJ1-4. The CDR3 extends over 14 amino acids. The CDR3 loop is CASSSGPYNEKLFF.

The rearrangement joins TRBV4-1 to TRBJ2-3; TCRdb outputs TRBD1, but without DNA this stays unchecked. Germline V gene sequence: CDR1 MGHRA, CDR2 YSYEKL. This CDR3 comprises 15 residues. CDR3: CASSQRLGATDTQYF.

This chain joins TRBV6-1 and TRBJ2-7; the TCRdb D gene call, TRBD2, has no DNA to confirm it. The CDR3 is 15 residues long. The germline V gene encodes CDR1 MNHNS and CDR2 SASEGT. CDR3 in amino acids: CASSGSPLAGYEQYF.

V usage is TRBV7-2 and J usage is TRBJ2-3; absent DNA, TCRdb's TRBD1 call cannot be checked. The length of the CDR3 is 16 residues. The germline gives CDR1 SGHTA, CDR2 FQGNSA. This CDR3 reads CASSLNGGRNTDTQYF.

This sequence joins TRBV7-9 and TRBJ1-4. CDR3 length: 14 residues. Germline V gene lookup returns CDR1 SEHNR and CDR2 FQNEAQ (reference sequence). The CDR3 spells CASSLQGGGEKLFF.

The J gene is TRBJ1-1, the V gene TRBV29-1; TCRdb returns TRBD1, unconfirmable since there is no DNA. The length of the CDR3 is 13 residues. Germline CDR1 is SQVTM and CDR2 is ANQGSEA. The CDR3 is CSAHREMNTEAFF.

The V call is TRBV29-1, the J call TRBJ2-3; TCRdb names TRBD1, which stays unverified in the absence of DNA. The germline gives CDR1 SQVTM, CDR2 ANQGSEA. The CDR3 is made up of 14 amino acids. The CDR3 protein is CSVGGQGKGDTQYF.

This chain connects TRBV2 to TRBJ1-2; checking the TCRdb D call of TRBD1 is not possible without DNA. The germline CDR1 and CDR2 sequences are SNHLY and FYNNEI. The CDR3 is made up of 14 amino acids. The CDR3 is CASSAGTGGYGYTF. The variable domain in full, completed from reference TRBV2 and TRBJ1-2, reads EPEVTQTPSHQVTQMGQEVILRCVPISNHLYFYWYRQILGQKVEFLVSFYNNEISEKSEIFDDQFSVERPDGSNFTLKIRSTKLEDSAMYFCASSAGTGGYGYTFGSGTRLTVV.

CDR3 residues: CSVEEIGYGYTF. The chain uses TRBV29-1 and TRBJ1-2. Per the germline V gene, CDR1 is SQVTM and CDR2 is ANQGSEA. The CDR3 covers 12 residues.

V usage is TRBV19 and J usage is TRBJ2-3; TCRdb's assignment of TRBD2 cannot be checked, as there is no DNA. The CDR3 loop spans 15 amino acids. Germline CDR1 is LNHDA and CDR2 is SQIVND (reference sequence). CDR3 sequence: CASSIRTPSWGTQYF.

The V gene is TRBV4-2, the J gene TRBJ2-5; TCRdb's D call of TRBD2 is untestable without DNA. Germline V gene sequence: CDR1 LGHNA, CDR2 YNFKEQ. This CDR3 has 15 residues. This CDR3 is CASSQVGRDQETQYF.